A single sample gave rise to the 4 T cell receptor beta chains below, sequenced in a study of Ad26.COV2.S vaccination and SARS-CoV-2 variants. Treatment here: 15 to 20 received Ad26.COV2.S at low or high dose, single or two shots; about 5 received placebo; per-sample allocation not given. Repertoires come from day 63 after the first vaccine or placebo injection. Profiled with immunoSEQ multiplex PCR; TCRdb holds only in-frame clones, not every one. The sample contains 200,000 to 250,000 clones, around nine tenths of which appear only once. The specimen was peripheral blood, collected in a trial of Ad26.COV2.S vaccine versus placebo. The receptor set was obtained from a person aged 18 to 65 who received the Ad26.COV2.S COVID-19 vaccine or a placebo.

V is TRBV14 and J is TRBJ2-5, with 8 bases aligning to TRBD1. CDR1 and CDR2 (germline): SGHDN, FVKESK. V lost 4 bases to trimming and J lost 7 bases; unmatched junction nucleotides: 5. The CDR3 sequence is 13 residues long. As DNA, the CDR3 is TGTGCCAGCAGCCGGACAGGGTTTGGGACCCAGTACTTC. Translating gives CASSRTGFGTQYF.

The chain is built from TRBV7-2 and TRBJ2-7; 13 positions agree with TRBD2. CDR3 length: 18 residues. CDR1 is SGHTA, CDR2 FQGNSA, per germline. J gave up 5 bases and V 1 base, and 11 bases lay outside the gene matches. Here the CDR3 DNA reads TGTGCCAGCAGCTTAGTTGGACTAGCGGGGGCCACCGTCCACGAGCAGTACTTC. Encoded protein: CASSLVGLAGATVHEQYF.

This chain joins TRBV7-2 and TRBJ1-3, with D tentatively TRBD1 (6 bases). Looked up from germline, CDR1 is SGHTA and CDR2 is FQGNSA. This CDR3 region has 16 residues. Trimming removed 2 bases from V and 3 bases from J, with 14 bases in between. CDR3 sequence reads: CASSLTGRGFGNTIYF. DNA for the CDR3: TGTGCCAGCAGCTTAACAGGGAGGGGATTTGGAAACACCATATATTTT. The full variable domain, its missing parts supplied by reference TRBV7-2 and TRBJ1-3, is GAGVSQSPSNKVTEKGKDVELRCDPISGHTALYWYRQSLGQGLEFLIYFQGNSAPDKSGLPSDRFSAERTGGSVSTLTIQRTQQEDSAVYLCASSLTGRGFGNTIYFGEGSWLTVV.

The chain employs TRBV7-9 and TRBJ2-1; 14 bases map to TRBD2. Germline assignment: CDR1 SEHNR and CDR2 FQNEAQ (reference sequence). The CDR3 has 16 amino acids. With V trimmed by 5 bases and J by 6 bases, 6 bases remained unmatched. Here the CDR3 reads CASSRGLAGVGNEQFF. In DNA form, the CDR3 reads TGTGCCAGCAGCAGGGGACTAGCGGGGGTTGGCAATGAGCAGTTCTTC.